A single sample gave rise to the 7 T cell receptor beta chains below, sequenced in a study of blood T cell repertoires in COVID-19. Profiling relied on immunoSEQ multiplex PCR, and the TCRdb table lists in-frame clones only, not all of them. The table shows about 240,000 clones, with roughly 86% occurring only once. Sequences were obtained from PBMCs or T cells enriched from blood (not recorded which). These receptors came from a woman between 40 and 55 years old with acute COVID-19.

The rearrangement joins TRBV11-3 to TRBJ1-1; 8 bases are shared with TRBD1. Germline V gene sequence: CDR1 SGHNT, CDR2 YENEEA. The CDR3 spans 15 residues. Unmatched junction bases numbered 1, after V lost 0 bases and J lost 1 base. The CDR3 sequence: CASSLEGQGNTEAFF. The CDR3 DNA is TGTGCCAGCAGCTTAGAAGGACAGGGGAACACTGAAGCTTTCTTT.

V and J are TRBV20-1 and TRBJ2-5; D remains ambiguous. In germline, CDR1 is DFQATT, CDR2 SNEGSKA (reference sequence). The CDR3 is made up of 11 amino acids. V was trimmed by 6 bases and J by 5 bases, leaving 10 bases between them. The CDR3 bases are TGCAGTGCCCTCCTGAGGGAGACCCAGTACTTC. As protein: CSALLRETQYF.

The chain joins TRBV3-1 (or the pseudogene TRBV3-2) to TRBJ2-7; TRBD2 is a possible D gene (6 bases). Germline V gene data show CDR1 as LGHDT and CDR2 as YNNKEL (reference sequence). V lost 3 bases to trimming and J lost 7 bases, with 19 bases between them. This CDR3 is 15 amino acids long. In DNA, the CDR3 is TGTGCCAGCAGCCAGGGACTGGTGGTGTTGTGGGAGCAGTACTTC. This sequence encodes CASSQGLVVLWEQYF.

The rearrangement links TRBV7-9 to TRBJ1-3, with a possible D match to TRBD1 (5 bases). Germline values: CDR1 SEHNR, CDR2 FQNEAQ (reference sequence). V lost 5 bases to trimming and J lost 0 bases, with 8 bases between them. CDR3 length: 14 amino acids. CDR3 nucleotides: TGTGCCAGCAGCGGGGCTAACTCTGGAAACACCATATATTTT. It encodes CASSGANSGNTIYF.

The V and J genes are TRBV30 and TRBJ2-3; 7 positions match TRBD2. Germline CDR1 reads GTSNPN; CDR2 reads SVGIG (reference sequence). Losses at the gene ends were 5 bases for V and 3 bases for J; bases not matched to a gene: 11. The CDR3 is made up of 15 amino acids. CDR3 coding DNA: TGTGCCTGGCAAAGGGAGGGTGTGACGACAGATACGCAGTATTTT. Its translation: CAWQREGVTTDTQYF.

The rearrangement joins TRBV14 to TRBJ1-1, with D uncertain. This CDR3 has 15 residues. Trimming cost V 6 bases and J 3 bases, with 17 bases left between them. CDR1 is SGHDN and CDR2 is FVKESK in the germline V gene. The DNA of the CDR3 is TGTGCCAGCAGTCATATTCAAGACTCTTACACTGAAGCTTTCTTT. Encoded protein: CASSHIQDSYTEAFF.

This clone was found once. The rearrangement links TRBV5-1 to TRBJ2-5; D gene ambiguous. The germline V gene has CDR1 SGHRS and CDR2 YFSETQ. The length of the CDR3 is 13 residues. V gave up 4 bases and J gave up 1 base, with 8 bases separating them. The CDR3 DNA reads TGCGCCAGCAGCATGGACGGCCAAGAGACCCAGTACTTC. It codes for CASSMDGQETQYF.